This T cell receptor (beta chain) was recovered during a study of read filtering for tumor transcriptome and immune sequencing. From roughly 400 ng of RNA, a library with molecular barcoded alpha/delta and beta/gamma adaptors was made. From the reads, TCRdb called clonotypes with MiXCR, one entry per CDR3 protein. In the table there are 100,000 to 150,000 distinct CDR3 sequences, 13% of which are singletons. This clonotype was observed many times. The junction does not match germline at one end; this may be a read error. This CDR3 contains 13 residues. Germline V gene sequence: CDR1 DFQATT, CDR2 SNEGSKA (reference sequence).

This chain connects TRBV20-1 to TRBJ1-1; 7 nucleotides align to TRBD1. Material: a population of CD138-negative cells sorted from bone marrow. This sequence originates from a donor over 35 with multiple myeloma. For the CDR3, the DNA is TGCAGTGCCAGAGGGGGCCACGACACTGAAGCTTTCTTT. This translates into CSARGGHDTEAFF.